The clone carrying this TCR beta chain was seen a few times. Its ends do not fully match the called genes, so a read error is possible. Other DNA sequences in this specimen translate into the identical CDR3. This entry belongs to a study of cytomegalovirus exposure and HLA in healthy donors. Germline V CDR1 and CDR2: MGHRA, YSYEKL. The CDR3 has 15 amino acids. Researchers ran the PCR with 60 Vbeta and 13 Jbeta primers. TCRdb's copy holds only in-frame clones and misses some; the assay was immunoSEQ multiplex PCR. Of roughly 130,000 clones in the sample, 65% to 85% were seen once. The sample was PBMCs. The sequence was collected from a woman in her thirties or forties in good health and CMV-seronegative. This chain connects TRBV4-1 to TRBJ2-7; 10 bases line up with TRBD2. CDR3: CASSQPGLASSEQYF. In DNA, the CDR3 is TGTGCCAGCAGCCAACCGGGACTAGCGTCCTCCGAGCAGTACTTC.